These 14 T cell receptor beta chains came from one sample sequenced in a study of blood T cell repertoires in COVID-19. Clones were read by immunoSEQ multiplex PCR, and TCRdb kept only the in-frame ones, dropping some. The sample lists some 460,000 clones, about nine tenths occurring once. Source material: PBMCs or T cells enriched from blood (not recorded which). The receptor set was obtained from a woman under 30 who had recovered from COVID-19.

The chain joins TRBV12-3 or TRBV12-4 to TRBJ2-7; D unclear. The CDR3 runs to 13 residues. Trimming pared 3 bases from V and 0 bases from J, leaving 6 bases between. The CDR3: CASSFDSSYEQYF. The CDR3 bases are TGTGCCAGCAGTTTCGATAGCTCCTACGAGCAGTACTTC.

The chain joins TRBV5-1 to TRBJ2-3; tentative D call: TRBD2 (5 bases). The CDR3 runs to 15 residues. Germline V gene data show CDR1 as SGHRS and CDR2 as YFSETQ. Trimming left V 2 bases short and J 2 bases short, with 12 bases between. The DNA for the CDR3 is TGCGCCAGCAGCTTCGGGGTCCCTCCCACAGATACGCAGTATTTT. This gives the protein CASSFGVPPTDTQYF.

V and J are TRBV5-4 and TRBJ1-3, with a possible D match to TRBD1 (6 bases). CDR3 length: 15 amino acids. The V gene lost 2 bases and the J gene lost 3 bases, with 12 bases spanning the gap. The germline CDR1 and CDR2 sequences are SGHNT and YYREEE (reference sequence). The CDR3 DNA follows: TGTGCCAGCAGCTTAACAGGGCCCTTTGGAAACACCATATATTTT. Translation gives CASSLTGPFGNTIYF.

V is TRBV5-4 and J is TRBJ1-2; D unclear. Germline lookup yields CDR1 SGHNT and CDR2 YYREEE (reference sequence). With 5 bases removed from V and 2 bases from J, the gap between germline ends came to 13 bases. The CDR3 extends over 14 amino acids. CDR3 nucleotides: TGTGCCAGCAGTTTAAAGCGGGCCAACTATGGCTACACCTTC. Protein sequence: CASSLKRANYGYTF.

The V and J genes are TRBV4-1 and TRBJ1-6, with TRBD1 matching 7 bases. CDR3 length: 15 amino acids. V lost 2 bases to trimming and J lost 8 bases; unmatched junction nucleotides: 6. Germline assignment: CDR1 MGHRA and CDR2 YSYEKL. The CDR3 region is CASSQREGAYSPLHF. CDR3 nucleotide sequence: TGCGCCAGCAGCCAACGAGAGGGGGCATATTCACCCCTCCACTTT.

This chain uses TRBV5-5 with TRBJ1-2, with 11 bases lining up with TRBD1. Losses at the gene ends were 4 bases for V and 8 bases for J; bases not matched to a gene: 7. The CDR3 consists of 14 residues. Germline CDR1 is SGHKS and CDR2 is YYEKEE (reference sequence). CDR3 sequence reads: CASSIGQGAGGYTF. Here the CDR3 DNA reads TGTGCCAGCAGCATCGGACAGGGGGCAGGAGGCTACACCTTC. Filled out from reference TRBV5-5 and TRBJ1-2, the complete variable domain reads DAGVTQSPTHLIKTRGQQVTLRCSPISGHKSVSWYQQVLGQGPQFIFQYYEKEERGRGNFPDRFSARQFPNYSSELNVNALLLGDSALYLCASSIGQGAGGYTFGSGTRLTVV.

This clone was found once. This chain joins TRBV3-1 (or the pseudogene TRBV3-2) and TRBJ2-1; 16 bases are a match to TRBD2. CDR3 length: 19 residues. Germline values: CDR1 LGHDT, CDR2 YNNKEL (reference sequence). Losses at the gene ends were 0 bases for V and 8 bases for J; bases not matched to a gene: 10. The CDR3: CASSQEEGTGTSGGDEQFF. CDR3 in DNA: TGTGCCAGCAGCCAAGAAGAGGGGACCGGGACTAGCGGGGGGGATGAGCAGTTCTTC.

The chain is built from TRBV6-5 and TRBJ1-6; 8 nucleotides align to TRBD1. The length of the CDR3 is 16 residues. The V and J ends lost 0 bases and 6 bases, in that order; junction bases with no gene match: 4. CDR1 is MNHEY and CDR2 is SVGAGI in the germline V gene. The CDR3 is CASSYSRQGSNSPLHF. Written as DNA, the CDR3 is TGTGCCAGCAGTTACTCTAGACAGGGGTCTAATTCACCCCTCCACTTT.

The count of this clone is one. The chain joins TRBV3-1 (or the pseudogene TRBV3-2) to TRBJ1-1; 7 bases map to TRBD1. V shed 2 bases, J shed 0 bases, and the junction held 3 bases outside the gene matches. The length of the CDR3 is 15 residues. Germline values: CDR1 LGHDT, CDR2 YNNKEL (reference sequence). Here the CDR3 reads CASSQQGGLNTEAFF. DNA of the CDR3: TGTGCCAGCAGCCAACAAGGGGGCTTGAACACTGAAGCTTTCTTT.

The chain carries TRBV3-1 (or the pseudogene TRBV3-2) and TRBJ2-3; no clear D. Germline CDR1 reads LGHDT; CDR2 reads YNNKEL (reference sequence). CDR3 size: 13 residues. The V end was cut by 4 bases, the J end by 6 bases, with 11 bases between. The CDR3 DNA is TGTGCCAGCAGCCCACGGGTAGAGGATACGCAGTATTTT. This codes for CASSPRVEDTQYF.

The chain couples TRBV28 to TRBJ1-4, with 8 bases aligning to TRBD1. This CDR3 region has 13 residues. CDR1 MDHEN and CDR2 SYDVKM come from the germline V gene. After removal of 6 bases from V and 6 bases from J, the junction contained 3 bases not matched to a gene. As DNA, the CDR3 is TGTGCCAGCAGACGGACAGGGTATGAAAAACTGTTTTTT. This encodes CASRRTGYEKLFF.

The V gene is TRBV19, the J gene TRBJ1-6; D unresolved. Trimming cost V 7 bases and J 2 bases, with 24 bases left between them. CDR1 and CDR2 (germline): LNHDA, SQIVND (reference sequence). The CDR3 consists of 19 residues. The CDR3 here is CASTLSGSGAVAYNSPLHF. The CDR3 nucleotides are TGTGCCAGTACCCTATCTGGGAGCGGCGCTGTCGCCTATAATTCACCCCTCCACTTT.

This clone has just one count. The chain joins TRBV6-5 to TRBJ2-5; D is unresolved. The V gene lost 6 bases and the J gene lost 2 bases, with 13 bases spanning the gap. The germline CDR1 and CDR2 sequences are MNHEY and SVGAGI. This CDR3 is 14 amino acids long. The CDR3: CASSVFKAQETQYF. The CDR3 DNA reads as TGTGCCAGCAGCGTTTTCAAAGCACAAGAGACCCAGTACTTC.

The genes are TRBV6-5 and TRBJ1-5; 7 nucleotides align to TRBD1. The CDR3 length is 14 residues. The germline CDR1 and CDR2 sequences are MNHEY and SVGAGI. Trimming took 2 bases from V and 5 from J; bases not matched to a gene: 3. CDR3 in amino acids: CASSYGQVDQPQHF. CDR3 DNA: TGTGCCAGCAGTTACGGACAGGTTGATCAGCCCCAGCATTTT.